Below, one T cell receptor beta chain is given with its context. This entry is derived from a study of blood T cell repertoires in COVID-19. As for the study in general: In each case, the material was cDNA or gDNA derived from T cells, B-cell-depleted T cells, or PBMCs.

Seattle's enrolled individuals joined amid active infection and were then monitored longitudinally. Germline CDR1 SGHTA, CDR2 FQGTGA. This CDR3 is built from 16 residues. V dropped 2 bases and J dropped 2 bases, with 13 bases sitting between them. Some clones are missing from TCRdb's copy, which holds only in-frame ones; the method was immunoSEQ multiplex PCR. In the table there are fewer than 250,000 clones, about nine tenths of which are singletons. The sequence derives from a man aged 50 to 60 with COVID-19, enrolled during active disease. The chain has TRBV7-3 and TRBJ2-1, with D possibly TRBD1 on 6 matching bases. The sequenced sample consisted of peripheral blood. In nucleotides, the CDR3 is TGTGCCAGCAGCTTACCGGGACAAAAGACCTACAATGAGCAGTTCTTC. Protein: CASSLPGQKTYNEQFF. Together with reference TRBV7-3 and TRBJ2-1, the CDR3 gives the full variable domain: GAGVSQTPSNKVTEKGKYVELRCDPISGHTALYWYRQSLGQGPEFLIYFQGTGAADDSGLPNDRFFAVRPEGSVSTLKIQRTERGDSAVYLCASSLPGQKTYNEQFFGPGTRLTVL.